This T cell receptor beta chain is drawn from a study of shared clonotypes between healthy human individuals. The germline V gene encodes CDR1 SGHTA and CDR2 FQGNSA. Trimming took 4 bases from V and 8 from J, leaving 8 bases between them. This CDR3 spans 11 amino acids. Profiled with immunoSEQ multiplex PCR; TCRdb holds only in-frame clones, not every one. The data contain more than 900,000 clones, about 84% of them seen just once; the ten biggest clones take up 0.5% to 0.65%. Source material: memory CD4+ T cells from PBMCs. Subset meaning: CD45RA-negative fraction. The V gene is TRBV7-2, the J gene TRBJ1-1; D is unresolved. This receptor was identified in a man aged 18 to 35 in good health. Some clones in this sample may be carry-over from other donors' samples. The CDR3 sequence: CASSYYMEAFF. In DNA, the CDR3 is TGTGCCAGCAGCTACTATATGGAAGCTTTCTTT. Combining the CDR3 with reference TRBV7-2 and TRBJ1-1 gives the whole variable domain GAGVSQSPSNKVTEKGKDVELRCDPISGHTALYWYRQSLGQGLEFLIYFQGNSAPDKSGLPSDRFSAERTGGSVSTLTIQRTQQEDSAVYLCASSYYMEAFFGQGTRLTVV.